This T cell receptor beta chain was retrieved from a study of T cells in Graves' hyperthyroidism and ophthalmopathy. V lost 4 bases and J lost 5, with 19 bases in between. CDR3 length: 16 amino acids. The CDR3 regions of TCR beta were amplified from RNA transcripts. The HTBI set primed first-round TCR CDR3 RT-PCR. A single record per CDR3 protein comes from TCRdb applying MiXCR to the multiplex PCR reads. Of 250,000 to 300,000 distinct CDR3 sequences in the sample, about an eighth were seen once. This clonotype was recorded many times. V and J are TRBV12-3 or TRBV12-4 and TRBJ2-3; D gene ambiguous. The receptor comes from a middle-aged woman with Graves' hyperthyroidism. The sequenced sample was blood. The CDR3 region is CASSSPQEFSLDTQYF. The CDR3 nucleotides read TGTGCCAGCAGTTCGCCTCAGGAGTTCTCTTTAGATACGCAGTATTTT.